This entry concerns a single TCR beta chain. What it binds is unknown. The CDR3 covers 15 residues. Germline V gene lookup returns CDR1 MGHRA and CDR2 YSYEKL. V lost 1 base, J lost 0 bases, and 7 bases lay in between. These data originate in a study of T cell repertoires in cytomegalovirus infection. For the study at large: CMV epitopes that were recently identified and HLA-C-restricted were used alongside well-studied HLA-B-restricted ones. CMV infection plus the matching HLA type was flagged by public TCR beta signatures. Findings and caveats of the study: HLA-C-restricted TCR beta clonotypes specific for CMV led the ex vivo response. Pooled public TCR beta family frequency picked out CMV carriers with the relevant HLA.

TCRdb re-called the reads with MiXCR, one entry per CDR3 protein. This table holds about 570,000 distinct CDR3 sequences, roughly 42% found once. The sequence was obtained from a human donor in good health (CMV status not recorded). Some clones in this sample may be carry-over from other donors' samples. Sample: cultured PBMCs, taken from culture after CMV antigen stimulation. The chain joins TRBV4-1 to TRBJ2-1; possible D gene TRBD2, 6 bases. CDR3 protein: CASSQVGSSYNEQFF. In nucleotides, the CDR3 is TGCGCCAGCAGCCAAGTCGGGAGCTCCTACAATGAGCAGTTCTTC.